This is a list of T cell receptor beta chains from one sample in a study of T cell changes during pregnancy in multiple sclerosis. Assay used: immunoSEQ multiplex PCR; TCRdb lists only in-frame clones, some missing. Of tens of thousands of clones in the sample, about 92% were seen once. Material: peripheral blood, obtained in the third trimester of pregnancy. Receptors were obtained from a female donor in good health, enrolled as a control in a pregnancy study. Each CDR3 is given with its conserved first and last residue. The order of the fields is D gene, V gene, J gene, CDR3 length, CDR3 DNA, CDR3 protein. A D gene is named only where the DNA matches it firmly.

>-|TRBV15|TRBJ2-5|14
TGTGCCACCAGCAGAGAAAGGGGTACGGAGACCCAGTACTTC
CATSRERGTETQYF
>-|TRBV28|TRBJ1-2|16
TGTGCCAGCAGTTCCGGGACACCTAATGCCGATTATGGCTACACCTTC
CASSSGTPNADYGYTF
>-|TRBV28|TRBJ1-6|14
TGTGCCAGCAGGACGCAGGATTATAATTCACCCCTCCACTTT
CASRTQDYNSPLHF
>TRBD2|TRBV11-2|TRBJ2-1|15
TGTGCCAGCAGCGGACTAGCGGGAGTCCACAATGAGCAGTTCTTC
CASSGLAGVHNEQFF
>TRBD1|TRBV27|TRBJ2-6|17
TGTGCCAGCAGTCGAATCCGGGACAGGGTTGGGGCCAACGTCCTGACTTTC
CASSRIRDRVGANVLTF
>-|TRBV15|TRBJ2-7|14
TGTGCCACCAGCAGAGTTGGGGGCATCTACGAGCAGTACTTC
CATSRVGGIYEQYF
>TRBD1|TRBV19|TRBJ1-6|16
TGTGCCAGTAGTACTGGACAGGGAAGAGTGAATTCACCCCTCCACTTT
CASSTGQGRVNSPLHF
>-|TRBV2|TRBJ2-7|11
TGTGCCAGCAGTGAATCTTCCGAGCAGTACTTC
CASSESSEQYF
>-|TRBV6-5|TRBJ2-2|12
TGTGCCAGCAGTCCACGGACCGGGGAGCTGTTTTTT
CASSPRTGELFF
>-|TRBV9|TRBJ1-2|10
TGTGCCAGCAGCGTAGGGGAGTACACCTTC
CASSVGEYTF
>TRBD2|TRBV2|TRBJ2-3|15
TGTGCCAGCAGTGAGACTAGCGGGAGGAGGTATACGCAGTATTTT
CASSETSGRRYTQYF
>TRBD2|TRBV6-1|TRBJ2-1|15
TGTGCCAGCAGTCGGACTAGCGGGGTCCGGGATGAGCAGTTCTTC
CASSRTSGVRDEQFF
>TRBD1|TRBV6-5|TRBJ1-5|15
TGTGCCAGCAGTACCGCACAGGGGACTAGACAGCCCCAGCATTTT
CASSTAQGTRQPQHF
>-|TRBV7-6|TRBJ1-4|13
TGTGCCAGCAGCCGTGCAACTAATGAAAAACTGTTTTTT
CASSRATNEKLFF
>-|TRBV4-1|TRBJ2-7|15
TGCGCCAGCAGCCAAGTATCCGGGGGACTCCACGAGCAGTACTTC
CASSQVSGGLHEQYF
>-|TRBV27|TRBJ1-2|13
TGTGCCAGCAGCAATTCGGGGGGGGGTGGCTACACCTTC
CASSNSGGGGYTF
>TRBD1|TRBV13|TRBJ1-5|14
TGTGCCAGCAGCCTGGCACAGGGGAATCAGCCCCAGCATTTT
CASSLAQGNQPQHF
>TRBD1|TRBV28|TRBJ1-1|14
TGTGCCAGCAGCCCGGGACAGGGGATGGGGAAAGCTTTCTTT
CASSPGQGMGKAFF